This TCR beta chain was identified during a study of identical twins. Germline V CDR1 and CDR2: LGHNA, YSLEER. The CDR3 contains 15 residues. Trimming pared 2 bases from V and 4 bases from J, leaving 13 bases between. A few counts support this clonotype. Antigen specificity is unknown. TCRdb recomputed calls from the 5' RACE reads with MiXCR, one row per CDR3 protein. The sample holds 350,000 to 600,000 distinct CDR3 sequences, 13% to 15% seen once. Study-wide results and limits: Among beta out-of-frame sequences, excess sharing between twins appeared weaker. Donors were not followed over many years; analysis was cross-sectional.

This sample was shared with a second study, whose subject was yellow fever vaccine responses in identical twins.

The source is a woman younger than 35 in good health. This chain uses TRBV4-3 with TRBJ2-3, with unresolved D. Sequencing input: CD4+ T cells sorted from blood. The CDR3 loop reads CASSQKIEASDTQYF. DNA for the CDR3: TGCGCCAGCAGCCAAAAAATAGAAGCGTCAGATACGCAGTATTTT.